This TCR beta chain was retrieved from a study of T cells after yellow fever vaccination. On the study more broadly: Fractions with few cells were prepared using SMART-Seq v4 Ultra Low Input.

CDR3 length: 16 amino acids. CDR1 is MNHEY, CDR2 SVGEGT, per germline. Trimming stripped 5 bases from V and 0 bases from J, with 14 bases between. A process of 5'RACE template switching, which added a universal primer site and UMIs, was used to make TCR cDNA. One entry per CDR3 protein results from TCRdb running MiXCR on the 5' RACE reads. The sample lists about 75,000 distinct CDR3 sequences, about 7.2% seen once, with approximately 28% in the top ten. This clonotype was counted only a few times. The chain uses TRBV6-2 or TRBV6-3 and TRBJ2-1; maybe TRBD2 (6 bases). The specimen was CD8+ T cells sorted from PBMCs, collected 9 to 11 days after the first yellow fever vaccination. The clonotype was recovered from a man in his late teens or twenties who received the YFV17D yellow fever vaccine. The CDR3 region is CASSARAGSSYNEQFF. DNA of the CDR3: TGTGCCAGCAGTGCGCGGGCGGGGAGCTCCTACAATGAGCAGTTCTTC.